Listed below are T cell receptor beta chains from one sample, sequenced in a study of CD8+ T cells in alopecia areata. Here immunoSEQ multiplex PCR was the method, and the copy in TCRdb shows in-frame clones only, minus some. The sample lists 190,000 or so clones; 58% were seen once. The material was CD8+ T cells sorted from blood, obtained at week 24, from a patient treated with tofacitinib. Source of these receptors: a human donor with alopecia areata. CDR3s include the opening cysteine and the closing phenylalanine or tryptophan. The D gene is left open where the match is weak. Clone size is given for some rows only: seen once, a few or many times, or a class if the clone is expanded.

clone_size | d_call | j_call | v_call | cdr3_aa | cdr3_nt
- | - | TRBJ2-5 | TRBV4-1 | CASSQEEAVSLSAQETQYF | TGCGCCAGCAGCCAAGAAGAGGCGGTGTCGTTATCCGCTCAAGAGACCCAGTACTTC
- | - | TRBJ1-5 | TRBV7-9 | CASSFGDGNQPQHF | TGTGCCAGCAGCTTTGGGGACGGCAATCAGCCCCAGCATTTT
- | - | TRBJ2-3 | TRBV6-5 | CASSTGVLTDTQYF | TGTGCCAGCAGTACGGGGGTGCTCACAGATACGCAGTATTTT
few | TRBD1 | TRBJ2-2 | TRBV5-1 | CASSSTGGDGTGELFF | TGCGCCAGCAGCTCCACAGGGGGCGACGGCACCGGGGAGCTGTTTTTT
few | - | TRBJ1-2 | TRBV4-1 | CASSQDLRGLGGYTF | TGCGCCAGCAGCCAAGATCTGAGGGGACTGGGGGGCTACACCTTC
- | - | TRBJ2-5 | TRBV6-5 | CASSYSGETQYF | TGTGCCAGCAGTTACAGTGGGGAGACCCAGTACTTC
- | - | TRBJ2-4 | TRBV11-1 | CASSLAVEAKNIQYF | TGTGCCAGCAGCTTAGCGGTCGAAGCCAAAAACATTCAGTACTTC
few | - | TRBJ2-7 | TRBV11-2 | CASSGLEQYF | TGTGCCAGCAGCGGGCTCGAGCAGTACTTC
- | TRBD1 | TRBJ2-7 | TRBV13 | CASSHGQGETYEQYF | TGTGCCAGCAGCCATGGACAGGGGGAAACCTACGAGCAGTACTTC
few | TRBD2 | TRBJ2-1 | TRBV29-1 | CSVDGLAGYNEQFF | TGCAGCGTTGATGGACTAGCAGGATACAATGAGCAGTTCTTC
- | TRBD2 | TRBJ2-1 | TRBV6-5 | CASSLLAVTEQFF | TGTGCCAGCAGTCTGCTAGCGGTGACTGAGCAGTTCTTC
- | TRBD1 | TRBJ1-5 | TRBV30 | CAWSHWDRYSNQPQHF | TGTGCCTGGAGTCACTGGGACAGATACAGCAATCAGCCCCAGCATTTT
few | - | TRBJ2-1 | TRBV5-6 | CASSPEGNEQFF | TGTGCCAGCAGCCCCGAAGGCAATGAGCAGTTCTTC
- | - | TRBJ2-5 | TRBV27 | CASSLSRIETQYF | TGTGCCAGCAGTTTATCGAGAATCGAGACCCAGTACTTC
- | - | TRBJ1-5 | TRBV6-6 | CASRTTPGLNQPQHF | TGTGCCAGCAGGACCACACCTGGCCTCAATCAGCCCCAGCATTTT
few | - | TRBJ2-1 | TRBV29-1 | CSVVDNSYNEQFF | TGCAGCGTTGTGGACAACTCCTACAATGAGCAGTTCTTC
- | - | TRBJ2-3 | TRBV27 | CASSLTGDPSRSADTQYF | TGTGCCAGCAGTTTAACTGGTGACCCCTCCAGGTCCGCAGATACGCAGTATTTT
- | - | TRBJ1-1 | TRBV7-9 | CASSTGGNTEAFF | TGTGCCAGCAGCACTGGGGGGAACACTGAAGCTTTCTTT
- | TRBD1 | TRBJ1-2 | TRBV15 | CATREETGVSYGYTF | TGTGCCACCAGGGAAGAGACAGGGGTGAGCTATGGCTACACCTTC